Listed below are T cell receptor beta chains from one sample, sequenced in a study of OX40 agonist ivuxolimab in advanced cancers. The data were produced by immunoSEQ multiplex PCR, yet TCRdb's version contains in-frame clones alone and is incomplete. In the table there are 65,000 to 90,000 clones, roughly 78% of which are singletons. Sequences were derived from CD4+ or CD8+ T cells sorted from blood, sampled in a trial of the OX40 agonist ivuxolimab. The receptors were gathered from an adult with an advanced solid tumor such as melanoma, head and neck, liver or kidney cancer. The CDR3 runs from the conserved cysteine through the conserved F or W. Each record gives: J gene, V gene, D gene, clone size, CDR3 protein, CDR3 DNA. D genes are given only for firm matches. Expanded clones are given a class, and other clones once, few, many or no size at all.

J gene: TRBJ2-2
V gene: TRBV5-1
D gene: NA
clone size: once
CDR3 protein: CASSLRASDTGELFF
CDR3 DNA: TGCGCCAGCAGCTTAAGAGCTAGCGACACCGGGGAGCTGTTTTTT

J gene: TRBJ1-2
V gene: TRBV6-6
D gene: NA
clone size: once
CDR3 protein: CASSYSPMTTNYGYTF
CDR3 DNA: TGTGCCAGCAGTTACTCCCCCATGACGACTAACTATGGCTACACCTTC

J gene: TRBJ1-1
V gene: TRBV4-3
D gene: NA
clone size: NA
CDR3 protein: CASSQDPLRDTEAFF
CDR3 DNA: TGCGCCAGCAGCCAAGATCCCCTTCGGGACACTGAAGCTTTCTTT

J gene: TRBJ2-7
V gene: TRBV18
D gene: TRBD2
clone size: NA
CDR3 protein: CASSPGGGTYEQYF
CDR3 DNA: TGTGCCAGCTCACCCGGGGGGGGGACCTACGAGCAGTACTTC

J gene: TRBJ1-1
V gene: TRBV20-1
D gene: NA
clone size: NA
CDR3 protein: CSAVKGSEAFF
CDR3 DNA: TGCAGTGCTGTCAAGGGGTCTGAAGCTTTCTTT

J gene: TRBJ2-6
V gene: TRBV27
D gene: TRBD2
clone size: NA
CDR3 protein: CASSFSGSSGANVLTF
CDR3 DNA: TGTGCCAGCAGTTTTAGCGGGAGCTCTGGGGCCAACGTCCTGACTTTC

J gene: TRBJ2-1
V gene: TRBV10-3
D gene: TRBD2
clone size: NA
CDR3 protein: CAISEDHSGNNEQFF
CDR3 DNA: TGTGCCATCAGTGAGGATCATAGCGGGAACAATGAGCAGTTCTTC

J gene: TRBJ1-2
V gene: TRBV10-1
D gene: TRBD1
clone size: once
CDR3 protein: CASSDLYTIKGAYYGYTF
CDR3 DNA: TGCGCCAGCAGTGATCTATATACCATTAAGGGGGCGTACTATGGCTACACCTTC

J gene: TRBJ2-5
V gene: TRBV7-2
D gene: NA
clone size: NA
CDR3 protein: CASSSPSETQYF
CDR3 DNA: TGTGCCAGCAGCTCCCCATCAGAGACCCAGTACTTC

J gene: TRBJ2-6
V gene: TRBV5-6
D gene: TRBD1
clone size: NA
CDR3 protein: CASSQQTGGRTGANVLTF
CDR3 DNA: TGTGCCAGCAGCCAACAGACAGGGGGACGGACTGGGGCCAACGTCCTGACTTTC

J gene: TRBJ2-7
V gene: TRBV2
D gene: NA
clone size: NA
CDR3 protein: CASSDTVEQYF
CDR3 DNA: TGTGCCAGCAGTGATACGGTTGAGCAGTACTTC

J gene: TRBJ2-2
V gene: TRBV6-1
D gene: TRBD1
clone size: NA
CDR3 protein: CASSVGQERELFF
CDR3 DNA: TGTGCCAGCAGTGTTGGACAGGAAAGGGAGCTGTTTTTT

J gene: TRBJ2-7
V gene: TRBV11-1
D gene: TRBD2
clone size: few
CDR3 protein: CASSRSHLAGDYEQYF
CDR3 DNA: TGTGCCAGCAGCCGATCACACCTAGCGGGAGACTACGAGCAGTACTTC

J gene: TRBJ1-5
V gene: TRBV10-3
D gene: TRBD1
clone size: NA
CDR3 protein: CASWTGGSAGPQHF
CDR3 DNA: TGTGCCAGCTGGACAGGGGGGTCTGCCGGGCCCCAGCATTTT

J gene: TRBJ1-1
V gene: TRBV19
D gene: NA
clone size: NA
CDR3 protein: CASSTRWAITEAFF
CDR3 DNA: TGTGCCAGTAGTACCCGTTGGGCTATTACTGAAGCTTTCTTT

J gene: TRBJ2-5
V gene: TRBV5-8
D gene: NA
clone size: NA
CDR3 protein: CASSLGGLVGQETQYF
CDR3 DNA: TGTGCCAGCAGCTTGGGAGGACTCGTGGGCCAAGAGACCCAGTACTTC

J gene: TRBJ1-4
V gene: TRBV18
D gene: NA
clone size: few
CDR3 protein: CASSTDSGKLFF
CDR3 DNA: TGTGCCAGCTCGACCGACTCCGGAAAACTGTTTTTT

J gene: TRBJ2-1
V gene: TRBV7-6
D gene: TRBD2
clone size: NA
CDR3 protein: CASSLTSGEKQFF
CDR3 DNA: TGTGCCAGCAGCTTAACAAGCGGGGAGAAGCAGTTCTTC

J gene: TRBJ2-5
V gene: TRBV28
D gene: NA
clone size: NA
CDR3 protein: CASSSWETQYF
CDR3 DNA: TGTGCCAGCAGTTCTTGGGAGACCCAGTACTTC

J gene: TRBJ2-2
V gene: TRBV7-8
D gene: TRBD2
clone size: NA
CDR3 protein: CASSSRLADNTGELFF
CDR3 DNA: TGTGCCAGCAGCTCAAGACTAGCGGACAACACCGGGGAGCTGTTTTTT

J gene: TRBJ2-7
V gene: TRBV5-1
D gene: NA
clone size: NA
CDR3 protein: CASSLTAAALEQYF
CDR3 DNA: TGCGCCAGCAGCTTAACAGCGGCCGCCCTTGAGCAGTACTTC

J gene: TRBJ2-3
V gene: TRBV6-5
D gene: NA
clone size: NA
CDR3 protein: CASSFGTQGDTQYF
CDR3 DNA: TGTGCCAGCAGTTTCGGGACCCAGGGAGATACGCAGTATTTT

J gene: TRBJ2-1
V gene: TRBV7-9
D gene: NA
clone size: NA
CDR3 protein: CASSQPSINEQFF
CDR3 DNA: TGTGCCAGCAGCCAGCCCTCTATTAATGAGCAGTTCTTC

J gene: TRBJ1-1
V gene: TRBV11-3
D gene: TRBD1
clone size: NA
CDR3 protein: CASSDRGNTEAFF
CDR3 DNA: TGTGCCAGCAGCGACAGGGGAAACACTGAAGCTTTCTTT

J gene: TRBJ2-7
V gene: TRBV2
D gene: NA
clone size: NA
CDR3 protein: CASSEGGGRTYEQYF
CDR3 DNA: TGTGCCAGCAGTGAGGGGGGGGGCCGAACCTACGAGCAGTACTTC

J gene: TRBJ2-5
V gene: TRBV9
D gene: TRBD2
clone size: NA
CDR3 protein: CASSVAGLVGETQYF
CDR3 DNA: TGTGCCAGCAGCGTAGCCGGACTAGTTGGTGAGACCCAGTACTTC

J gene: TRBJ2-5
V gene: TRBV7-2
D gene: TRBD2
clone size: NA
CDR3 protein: CASSIGRETQYF
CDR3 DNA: TGTGCCAGCAGTATCGGGAGGGAGACCCAGTACTTC

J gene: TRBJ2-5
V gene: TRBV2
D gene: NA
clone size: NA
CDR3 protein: CASSPRASGGETQYF
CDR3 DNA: TGTGCCAGCAGTCCCCGGGCCTCAGGAGGAGAGACCCAGTACTTC

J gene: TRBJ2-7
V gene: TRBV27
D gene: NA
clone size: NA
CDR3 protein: CASSSMGTSSSYEQYF
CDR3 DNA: TGTGCCAGCAGTTCAATGGGGACGTCGAGCTCCTACGAGCAGTACTTC

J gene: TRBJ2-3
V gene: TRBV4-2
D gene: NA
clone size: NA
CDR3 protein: CASSQEGRRTDTQYF
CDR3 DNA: TGTGCCAGCAGCCAAGAGGGCCGCCGCACAGATACGCAGTATTTT

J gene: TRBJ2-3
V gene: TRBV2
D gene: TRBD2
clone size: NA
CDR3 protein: CASSEDGRAGRTDTQYF
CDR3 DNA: TGTGCCAGCAGTGAGGACGGGAGGGCCGGGCGTACAGATACGCAGTATTTT

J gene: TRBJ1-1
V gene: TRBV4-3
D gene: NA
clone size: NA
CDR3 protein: CASSPGANTEAFF
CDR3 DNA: TGCGCCAGCAGCCCGGGGGCCAACACTGAAGCTTTCTTT

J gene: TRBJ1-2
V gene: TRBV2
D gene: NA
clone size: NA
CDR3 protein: CASSEVETGPNYGYTF
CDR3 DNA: TGTGCCAGCAGTGAAGTCGAAACAGGCCCTAACTATGGCTACACCTTC

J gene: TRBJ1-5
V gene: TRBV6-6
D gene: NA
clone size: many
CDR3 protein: CASSWTDSNQPQHF
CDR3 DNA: TGTGCCAGCAGTTGGACAGATAGCAATCAGCCCCAGCATTTT

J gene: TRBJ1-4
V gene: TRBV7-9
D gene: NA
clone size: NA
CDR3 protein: CASSYPGAQTNEKLFF
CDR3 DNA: TGTGCCAGCAGCTACCCCGGGGCGCAGACTAATGAAAAACTGTTTTTT

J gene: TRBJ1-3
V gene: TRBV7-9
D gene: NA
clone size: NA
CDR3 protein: CASSRETKSIYF
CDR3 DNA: TGTGCCAGCAGCCGGGAAACAAAGTCCATATATTTT

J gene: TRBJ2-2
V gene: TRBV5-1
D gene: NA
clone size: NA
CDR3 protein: CASSLDPGRAGELFF
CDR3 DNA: TGCGCCAGCAGCTTGGATCCCGGGCGGGCCGGGGAGCTGTTTTTT

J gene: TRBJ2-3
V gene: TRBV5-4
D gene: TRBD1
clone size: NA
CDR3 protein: CASSLAKGADTQYF
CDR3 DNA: TGTGCCAGCAGCTTGGCCAAGGGGGCGGATACGCAGTATTTT

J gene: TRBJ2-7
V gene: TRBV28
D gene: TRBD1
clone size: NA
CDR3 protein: CASSSTGQGYEQYF
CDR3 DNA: TGTGCCAGCAGTTCGACAGGACAGGGCTACGAGCAGTACTTC

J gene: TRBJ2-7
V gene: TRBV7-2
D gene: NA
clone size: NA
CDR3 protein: CASSLVAGRHEQYF
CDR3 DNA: TGTGCCAGCAGCTTAGTGGCAGGGAGACACGAGCAGTACTTC

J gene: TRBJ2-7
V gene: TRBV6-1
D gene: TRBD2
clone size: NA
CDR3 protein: CASRPTSGSHEQYF
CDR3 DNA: TGTGCCAGCAGGCCTACTAGCGGGAGCCACGAGCAGTACTTC

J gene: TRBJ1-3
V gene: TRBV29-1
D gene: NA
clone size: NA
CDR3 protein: CSVAETAGNTIYF
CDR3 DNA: TGCAGCGTTGCTGAGACAGCTGGAAACACCATATATTTT

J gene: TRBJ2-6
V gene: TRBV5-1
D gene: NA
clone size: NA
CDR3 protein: CASGRTASGANVLTF
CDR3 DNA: TGCGCCAGCGGCAGGACGGCCTCTGGGGCCAACGTCCTGACTTTC

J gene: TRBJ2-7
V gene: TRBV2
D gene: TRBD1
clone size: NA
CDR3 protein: CASGPGTGYYEQYF
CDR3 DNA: TGTGCCAGCGGTCCCGGGACAGGGTACTACGAGCAGTACTTC

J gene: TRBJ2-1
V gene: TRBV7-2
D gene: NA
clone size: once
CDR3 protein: CASSISGGEYNEQFF
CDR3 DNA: TGTGCCAGCAGCATTAGCGGAGGGGAATACAATGAGCAGTTCTTC

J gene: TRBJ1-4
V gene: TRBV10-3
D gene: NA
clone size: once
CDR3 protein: CAISEFLVARGEKLFF
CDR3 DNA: TGTGCCATCAGTGAGTTCTTAGTGGCGCGGGGGGAAAAACTGTTTTTT

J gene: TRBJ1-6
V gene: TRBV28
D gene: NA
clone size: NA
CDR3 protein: CASSSGGLGRDNSPLHF
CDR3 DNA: TGTGCCAGCAGTTCGGGCGGCCTGGGCAGAGATAATTCACCCCTCCACTTT

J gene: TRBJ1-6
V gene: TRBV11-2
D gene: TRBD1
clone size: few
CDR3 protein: CASSPGQMNSPLHF
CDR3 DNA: TGTGCCAGCAGCCCGGGACAGATGAATTCACCCCTCCACTTT

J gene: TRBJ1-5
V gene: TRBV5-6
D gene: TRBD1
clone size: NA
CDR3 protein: CASSLAGTGYGNQPQHF
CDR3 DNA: TGTGCCAGCAGCTTGGCCGGGACAGGGTATGGCAATCAGCCCCAGCATTTT